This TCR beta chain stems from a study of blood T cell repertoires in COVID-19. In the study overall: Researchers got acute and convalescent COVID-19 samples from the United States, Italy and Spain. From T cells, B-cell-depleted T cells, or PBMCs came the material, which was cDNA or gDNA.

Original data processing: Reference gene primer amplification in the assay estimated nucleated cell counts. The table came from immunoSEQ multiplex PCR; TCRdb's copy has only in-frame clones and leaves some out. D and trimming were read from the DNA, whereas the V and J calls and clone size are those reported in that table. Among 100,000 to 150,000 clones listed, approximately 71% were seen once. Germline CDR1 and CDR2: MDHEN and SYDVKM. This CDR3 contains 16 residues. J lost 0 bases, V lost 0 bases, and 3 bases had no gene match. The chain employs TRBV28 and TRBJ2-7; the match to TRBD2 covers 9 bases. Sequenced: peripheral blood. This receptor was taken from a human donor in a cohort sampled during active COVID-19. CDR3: CASSLWDSGSSYEQYF. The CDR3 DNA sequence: TGTGCCAGCAGTTTATGGGATAGCGGGAGCTCCTACGAGCAGTACTTC.